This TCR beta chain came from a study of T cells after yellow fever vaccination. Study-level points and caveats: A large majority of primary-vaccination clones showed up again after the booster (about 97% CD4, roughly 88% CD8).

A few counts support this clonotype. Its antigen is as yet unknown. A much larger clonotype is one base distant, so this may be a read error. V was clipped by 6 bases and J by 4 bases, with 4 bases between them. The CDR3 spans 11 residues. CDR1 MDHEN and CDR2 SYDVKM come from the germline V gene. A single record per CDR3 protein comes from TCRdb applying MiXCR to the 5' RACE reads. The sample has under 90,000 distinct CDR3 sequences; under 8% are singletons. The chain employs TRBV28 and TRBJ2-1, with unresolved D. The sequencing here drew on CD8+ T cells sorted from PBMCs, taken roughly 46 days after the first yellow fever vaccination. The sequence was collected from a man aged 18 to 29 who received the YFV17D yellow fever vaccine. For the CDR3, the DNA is TGTGCCAGCAGCTGGTACAATGAGCAGTTCTTC. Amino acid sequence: CASSWYNEQFF.